This TCR beta chain was sequenced in a study of control samples from healthy donors and cancer patients. Sequencing was performed with immunoSEQ multiplex PCR; in TCRdb, only in-frame clones are kept and a portion is missing. The table lists roughly 130,000 clones, roughly 92% of them singletons. The CDR3 has 16 residues. Germline CDR1 SEHNR, CDR2 FQNEAQ (reference sequence). Trimming stripped 4 bases from V and 2 bases from J, with 16 bases between. Sequenced sample: blood. The clonotype comes from a man aged 25 to 45 in good health. The chain joins TRBV7-9 to TRBJ2-3; tentatively, D is TRBD2 (5 bases). CDR3 sequence reads: CASSYSWESATDTQYF. In DNA form, the CDR3 reads TGTGCCAGCAGCTACTCCTGGGAGAGCGCCACAGATACGCAGTATTTT.